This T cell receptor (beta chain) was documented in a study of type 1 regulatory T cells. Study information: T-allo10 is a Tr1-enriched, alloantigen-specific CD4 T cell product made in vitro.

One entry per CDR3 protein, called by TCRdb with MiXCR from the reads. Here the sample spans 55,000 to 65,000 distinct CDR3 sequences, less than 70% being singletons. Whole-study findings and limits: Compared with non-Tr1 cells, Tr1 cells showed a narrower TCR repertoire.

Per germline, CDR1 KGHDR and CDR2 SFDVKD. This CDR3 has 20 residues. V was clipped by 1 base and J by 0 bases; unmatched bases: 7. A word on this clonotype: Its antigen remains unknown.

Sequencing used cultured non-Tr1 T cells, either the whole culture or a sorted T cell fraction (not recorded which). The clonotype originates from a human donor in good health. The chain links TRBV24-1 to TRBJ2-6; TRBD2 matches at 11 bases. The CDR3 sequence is CATSDFLPGLAASGANVLTF. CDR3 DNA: TGTGCCACCAGTGATTTCTTACCGGGACTAGCGGCCTCTGGGGCCAACGTCCTGACTTTC.